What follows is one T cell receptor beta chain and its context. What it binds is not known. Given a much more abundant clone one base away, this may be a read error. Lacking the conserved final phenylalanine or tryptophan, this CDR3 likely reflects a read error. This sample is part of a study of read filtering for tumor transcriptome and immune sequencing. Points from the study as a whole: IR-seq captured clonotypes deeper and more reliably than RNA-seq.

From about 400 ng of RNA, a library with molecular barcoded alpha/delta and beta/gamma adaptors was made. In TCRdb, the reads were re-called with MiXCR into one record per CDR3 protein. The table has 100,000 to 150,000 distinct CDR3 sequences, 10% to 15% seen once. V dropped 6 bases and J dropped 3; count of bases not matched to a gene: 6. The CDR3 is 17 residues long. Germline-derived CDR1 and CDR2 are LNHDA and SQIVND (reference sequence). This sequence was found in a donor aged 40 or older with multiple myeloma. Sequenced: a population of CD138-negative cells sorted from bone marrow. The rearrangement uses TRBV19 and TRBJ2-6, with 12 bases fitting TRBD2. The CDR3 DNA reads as TGTGCCAGTAGAGGACTAGCGGGACGTGGTGGGGCCAACGTCCTGACTTAC. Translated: CASRGLAGRGGANVLTY.